This entry lists 5 T cell receptor beta chains sequenced from one sample in a study of neurological immune-mediated disorders. TCRdb fed the 5' RACE reads into MiXCR, producing one record per CDR3 protein. Found here are about 41,000 distinct CDR3 sequences, around 13% of them singletons; the top ten hold 3.5% to 4.5%. The sample was CD4+ T cells from blood. All receptors derive from a woman in her sixties or seventies with HTLV-1-associated myelopathy (HAM/TSP).

This clonotype occurred many times. The chain is built from TRBV5-1 and TRBJ2-7, with 8 bases lining up with TRBD2. The CDR3 covers 15 residues. The germline V gene encodes CDR1 SGHRS and CDR2 YFSETQ. Losses at the gene ends were 0 bases for V and 2 bases for J; bases not matched to a gene: 4. The CDR3 loop reads CASSLASGGTYEQYF. DNA of the CDR3: TGCGCCAGCAGCTTGGCCAGCGGGGGTACCTACGAGCAGTACTTC.

Many counts were recorded for this clonotype. The chain is built from TRBV11-3 and TRBJ1-1; no definite D call. Trimming stripped 5 bases from V and 2 bases from J, with 15 bases between. The CDR3 has 15 residues. The germline V gene has CDR1 SGHNT and CDR2 YENEEA. DNA for the CDR3: TGTGCCAGCAGCCAAAACTCCCTACTAAACACTGAAGCTTTCTTT. Translation: CASSQNSLLNTEAFF.

This clonotype occurred many times. V and J are TRBV20-1 and TRBJ2-3; 7 bases map to TRBD2. V lost 0 bases and J lost 6; bases outside the gene matches: 9. Germline V gene data show CDR1 as DFQATT and CDR2 as SNEGSKA (reference sequence). The CDR3 loop spans 15 amino acids. The CDR3: CSAREASGVPDTQYF. CDR3 DNA: TGCAGTGCTAGAGAAGCCAGCGGGGTACCCGATACGCAGTATTTT.

This clonotype occurred many times. The V and J genes are TRBV7-2 and TRBJ2-1, with TRBD2 identical over 8 bases. Germline V gene lookup returns CDR1 SGHTA and CDR2 FQGNSA. The CDR3 runs to 17 residues. With V trimmed by 5 bases and J by 7 bases, 16 bases remained unmatched. CDR3: CASSPGGEAGDGNEQFF. In DNA, the CDR3 is TGTGCCAGCAGCCCGGGGGGGGAAGCGGGGGATGGGAATGAGCAGTTCTTC.

This clonotype was counted many times. V is TRBV5-1 and J is TRBJ2-7; TRBD2 matches 7 bases. The germline V gene encodes CDR1 SGHRS and CDR2 YFSETQ. The V gene end was trimmed by 2 bases and the J gene end by 7 bases; junction bases not matched to a gene: 12. The CDR3 extends over 15 amino acids. The CDR3 spells CASSLGGPPGREQYF. As DNA, the CDR3 is TGCGCCAGCAGCTTAGGCGGGCCTCCCGGGAGGGAGCAGTACTTC.